This T cell receptor beta chain was captured in a study of blood T cell repertoires in COVID-19 (TCRdb year 2020). Describing the broader study: Samples covering the acute and convalescent phases of COVID-19 were provided by collaborators in the United States, Italy and Spain. The prospective study material was composed of cDNA or gDNA derived from T cells, B-cell-depleted T cells, or PBMCs. Deeply sampled blood TCRbeta repertoires from subjects exposed to, actively infected with, or recovered from COVID-19 were included in the dataset. The repertoires were released in a freely available public database intended as a resource for research on the immune response to SARS-CoV-2. The samples were drawn from the first 160 participants of the ongoing ImmuneRACE study and from some 1,300 subjects provided by 6 global collaborators. Sample metadata almost always included a de-identified subject ID, COVID-19 status, age in years and sex. Where available, HLA class I and class II types were taken from metadata supplied by the sample provider and were not determined by assay-based typing. Overall study outcomes, separate from this receptor: The amount of clinical and demographic metadata varied by source and participant and was provided uncurated.

Each collaborating institution followed its own protocols to collect whole blood in K2EDTA tubes. For TCRbeta analysis, collaborators shipped samples in one of three forms: frozen whole blood, isolated PBMCs, or DNA extracted from either of those sample types. V was cut back by 2 bases and J by 2 bases, leaving a gap of 7 bases between them. Including cysteine and phenylalanine, the CDR3 has 15 amino acids. Only the CDR3 DNA is retained, 45 bases long and in frame from the first base. CDR1 and CDR2 are drawn from the germline V gene: SGHTA, FQGNSA. In the case of this clone: There is no known antigen for this receptor. Per-base qualities were not stored, and no clone one base away is much larger.

The immunoSEQ Assay, a bias-controlled multiplex PCR, was used to amplify TCRbeta CDR3 regions from genomic DNA. In the paper's pipeline: The number of nucleated cells in each sample was estimated from the amplification of reference gene primers within the assay. To quantify the absolute abundance of each unique TCRbeta CDR3 rearrangement, sequence reads were collapsed and filtered. For each sample, productive Simpson clonality was calculated as the square root of Simpson's diversity index across productive rearrangements. TCRdb stores this immuneACCESS table with in-frame sequences only. Part of the clones is absent; in the studies checked, under half of the shortfall reflects unresolved V genes, and no reason is known for the rest. From that table come the V and J calls and clone size; the DNA was used to work out D and trimming. This sample holds 200,000 to 300,000 clones; roughly 90% were observed only once. Approximately 2% of the sample goes to the ten largest clones.

Recombination connected TRBV7-2 to TRBJ2-6; TRBD2 is possibly the D segment (5 matching bases). Sequencing was performed on peripheral blood. The TCR sequence derives from a man aged 30-40 years with active or convalescent COVID-19. The CDR3 amino acid sequence is: CASSLILAGANVLTF. The base sequence is TGTGCCAGCAGCTTAATACTAGCTGGGGCCAACGTCCTGACTTTC.